These 22 T cell receptor beta chains came from one sample sequenced in a study of T cells in Graves' hyperthyroidism and ophthalmopathy. RNA transcripts yielded amplified TCR beta CDR3 regions. The TCR CDR3 first-round RT-PCR relied on the HTBI primer set. MiXCR, applied by TCRdb to the multiplex PCR reads, yields one record per CDR3 protein. The sample yields some 700,000 distinct CDR3 sequences, roughly 17% seen once. The sequenced material came from blood. Receptors were obtained from a man in his forties or fifties with Graves' hyperthyroidism.

The sample holds many counts of this clonotype. The V call is TRBV19, the J call TRBJ1-5; 7 bases match TRBD1. The trim removed 6 bases at V and 7 bases at J, leaving 9 bases unmatched. This CDR3 has 14 amino acids. Germline values: CDR1 LNHDA, CDR2 SQIVND (reference sequence). Written as DNA, the CDR3 is TGTGCCAGTAGCCTCTCAGGGGGTCGGCAGCCCCAGCATTTT. Its protein is CASSLSGGRQPQHF.

This clonotype was counted at least ten times. This chain joins TRBV30 and TRBJ1-5; 8 nucleotides agree with TRBD1. The trim removed 2 bases at V and 4 bases at J, leaving 7 bases unmatched. The CDR3 has 15 amino acids. Germline CDR1 is GTSNPN and CDR2 is SVGIG (reference sequence). CDR3 protein: CAWSTGTGGNQPQHF. DNA of the CDR3: TGTGCCTGGAGTACTGGGACAGGAGGTAATCAGCCCCAGCATTTT.

This clonotype was detected a few times. This chain connects TRBV5-1 to TRBJ1-1; 7 bases are shared with TRBD1. The CDR3 is 16 residues long. Trimming cost V 4 bases and J 1 base; bases outside gene matches: 10. CDR1 and CDR2 (germline): SGHRS, YFSETQ. The CDR3 region is CASSPRSRGPNTEAFF. In DNA, the CDR3 is TGCGCCAGCAGCCCGAGATCTAGGGGGCCGAACACTGAAGCTTTCTTT.

This clonotype was counted ten times or more. The rearrangement uses TRBV10-3 and TRBJ1-1; D is unclear. V was shortened by 3 bases and J by 6 bases, with 11 bases between the two germline ends. Per germline, CDR1 ENHRY and CDR2 SYGVKD. The CDR3 extends over 13 amino acids. As DNA, the CDR3 is TGTGCCATCAGTGACGGACCTAGGGCTGAAGCTTTCTTT. It yields the protein CAISDGPRAEAFF.

The sample holds many counts of this clonotype. The chain combines TRBV27 with TRBJ1-5; maybe TRBD1 (5 bases). Germline-derived CDR1 and CDR2 are MNHEY and SMNVEV (reference sequence). Trimming removed 4 bases at V and 2 bases at J, with 12 bases between. There are 15 residues in the CDR3. The CDR3 region has the DNA TGTGCCAGCAGTTCAGGGAGAGGAGGCAATCAGCCCCAGCATTTT. The encoded protein is CASSSGRGGNQPQHF.

In this sample, this clonotype turned up many times. This sequence joins TRBV28 and TRBJ2-5; D uncertain. Germline CDR1 reads MDHEN; CDR2 reads SYDVKM. Trimming left V 6 bases short and J 7 bases short, with 15 bases between. The CDR3 totals 13 residues. The CDR3 coding sequence is TGTGCCAGCAGCATAAACAGCCCCCGGACCCAGTACTTC. It yields the protein CASSINSPRTQYF.

The chain couples TRBV30 to TRBJ1-2; D remains ambiguous. Germline V gene lookup returns CDR1 GTSNPN and CDR2 SVGIG (reference sequence). CDR3 size: 15 residues. The ends were cut back, 0 bases at V and 0 bases at J, with 11 bases in the middle. The CDR3 nucleotides are TGTGCCTGGAGTGTACCATTAGGCCCTAACTATGGCTACACCTTC. Residues: CAWSVPLGPNYGYTF.

This clonotype was seen at least ten times. V and J are TRBV6-1 and TRBJ1-2; D gene uncertain. The germline CDR1 and CDR2 sequences are MNHNS and SASEGT. The CDR3 has 12 residues. Trimming took 1 base from V and 4 from J, leaving 4 bases between them. CDR3 sequence (DNA): TGTGCCAGCAGTGAAGTCGGCTATGGCTACACCTTC. It translates to CASSEVGYGYTF.

This clonotype was detected only a few times. The chain joins TRBV18 to TRBJ2-3; 11 positions match TRBD2. The CDR3 covers 17 residues. V lost 4 bases and J lost 3; bases outside the gene matches: 9. Per germline, CDR1 KGHSH and CDR2 LQKENI. The CDR3 region has the DNA TGTGCCAGCTCACTGCTAACTAGCGGGAGATTGACAGATACGCAGTATTTT. Translating it yields CASSLLTSGRLTDTQYF.

Only a few counts were recorded for this clonotype. This sequence joins TRBV30 and TRBJ2-7; TRBD2 agrees at 14 bases. The CDR3 is made up of 17 amino acids. Trimming removed 2 bases from V and 2 bases from J; junction bases left unmatched: 8. Germline V gene data show CDR1 as GTSNPN and CDR2 as SVGIG (reference sequence). CDR3 bases: TGTGCCTGGAGTCTGGGACTAGCGGGAGTGAGAACCTACGAGCAGTACTTC. Amino acid sequence: CAWSLGLAGVRTYEQYF.

This clonotype was detected only a few times. The chain carries TRBV3-1 and TRBJ2-7; 10 bases match TRBD1. V was clipped by 0 bases and J by 5 bases; unmatched bases: 10. The germline V gene encodes CDR1 LGHDT and CDR2 YNNKEL (reference sequence). This CDR3 contains 17 residues. The CDR3 sequence is CASSQESIGTGDHEQYF. The CDR3 DNA reads as TGTGCCAGCAGCCAAGAAAGTATCGGGACAGGGGACCACGAGCAGTACTTC.

This clonotype was recorded many times. The chain recombines TRBV27 with TRBJ2-7; TRBD2 agrees at 14 bases. Germline-derived CDR1 and CDR2 are MNHEY and SMNVEV (reference sequence). The V gene end was trimmed by 7 bases and the J gene end by 6 bases; junction bases not matched to a gene: 5. The CDR3 is made up of 14 amino acids. This CDR3 reads CASTRTSGGSEQYF. The CDR3 DNA follows: TGTGCCAGCACTAGGACTAGCGGGGGGTCCGAGCAGTACTTC.

This clonotype was seen only a few times. V usage is TRBV20-1 and J usage is TRBJ2-5, with 12 positions matching TRBD2. The germline CDR1 and CDR2 sequences are DFQATT and SNEGSKA (reference sequence). The CDR3 sequence is 13 residues long. V dropped 6 bases and J dropped 13; count of bases not matched to a gene: 12. CDR3 in DNA: TGCAGTGCGAAGGGACTAGCGGGCTTTTCCCTGTACTTC. Translating it yields CSAKGLAGFSLYF.

This clonotype has a count of ten or more. This chain links TRBV28 with TRBJ1-1, with a tentative D call TRBD1 (5 bases). Trimming stripped 4 bases from V and 4 bases from J, with 19 bases between. The germline V gene encodes CDR1 MDHEN and CDR2 SYDVKM. The length of the CDR3 is 16 residues. The chain's CDR3 is CASSSVGQGMGTEAFF. CDR3 in DNA: TGTGCCAGCAGTTCCGTAGGACAAGGGATGGGCACTGAAGCTTTCTTT.

V and J are TRBV19 and TRBJ1-1, with a tentative D call TRBD1 (5 bases). This CDR3 contains 15 residues. CDR1 and CDR2 (germline): LNHDA, SQIVND (reference sequence). With 9 bases removed from V and 0 bases from J, the gap between germline ends came to 17 bases. The chain's CDR3 is CASVRTTNLNTEAFF. In DNA, the CDR3 is TGTGCCAGCGTCCGGACAACGAACTTGAACACTGAAGCTTTCTTT.

This chain joins TRBV6-2 or TRBV6-3 and TRBJ2-2; 11 positions match TRBD1. V lost 7 bases, J lost 1 base, and 20 bases stayed unmatched. Germline CDR1 and CDR2: MNHEY and SVGEGT. The CDR3 consists of 21 residues. DNA for the CDR3: TGTGCCAGCACAGGGACAGGGGGAAAGCTAGCGGCAGGACGGAACACCGGGGAGCTGTTTTTT. It specifies CASTGTGGKLAAGRNTGELFF.

This clonotype came up many times. The chain combines TRBV2 with TRBJ1-4; D perhaps matches TRBD1 (5 bases). Germline-derived CDR1 and CDR2 are SNHLY and FYNNEI. Deletions cut 0 bases from V and 4 bases from J, with 6 bases between. The CDR3 is 14 amino acids. The CDR3 is CASSEAGGNEKLFF. CDR3 in DNA: TGTGCCAGCAGTGAAGCCGGGGGTAATGAAAAACTGTTTTTT.

This clonotype came up many times. This chain links TRBV19 with TRBJ2-7, with 8 bases lining up with TRBD1. After removal of 4 bases from V and 1 base from J, the junction contained 3 bases not matched to a gene. Looked up from germline, CDR1 is LNHDA and CDR2 is SQIVND (reference sequence). The CDR3 totals 14 residues. The CDR3 spells CASSTYRGSYEQYF. The DNA of the CDR3 is TGTGCCAGTAGTACCTACAGGGGGTCCTACGAGCAGTACTTC.

The CDR3, as DNA: TGTGCAGGGACTGACTCCTACGAGCAGTACTTC. Translated: CAGTDSYEQYF. The chain employs TRBV30 and TRBJ2-7, with D maybe TRBD2 (6 bases). The CDR3 sequence is 11 residues long. Looked up from germline, CDR1 is GTSNPN and CDR2 is SVGIG (reference sequence).

This clonotype was seen at least ten times. The chain joins TRBV2 to TRBJ2-7; 9 bases map to TRBD1. V lost 6 bases and J lost 4; bases outside the gene matches: 13. This CDR3 has 16 residues. Germline V gene sequence: CDR1 SNHLY, CDR2 FYNNEI. CDR3 sequence: CASRGPGTGSKYEQYF. CDR3 sequence (DNA): TGTGCCAGCAGGGGACCTGGGACAGGGTCTAAATACGAGCAGTACTTC.

This chain uses TRBV10-3 with TRBJ2-7; tentative D call: TRBD1 (6 bases). V was pared by 3 bases and J by 6 bases, with 15 bases between. The CDR3 sequence is 14 residues long. The V gene's germline CDR1 is ENHRY and CDR2 SYGVKD. Here the CDR3 reads CAISDRGSVGEQYF. For the CDR3, the DNA is TGTGCCATCAGTGACAGGGGATCGGTCGGCGAGCAGTACTTC.

This clonotype was recorded at least ten times. The chain links TRBV18 to TRBJ2-3; a possible D gene is TRBD1 (6 bases). V shed 4 bases and J shed 2 bases, with 16 bases lying between them. The CDR3 loop spans 16 amino acids. CDR1 is KGHSH and CDR2 is LQKENI in the germline V gene. The CDR3 reads CASSLNSAGATDTQYF. Here the CDR3 DNA reads TGTGCCAGCTCACTAAACTCGGCAGGGGCCACAGATACGCAGTATTTT.